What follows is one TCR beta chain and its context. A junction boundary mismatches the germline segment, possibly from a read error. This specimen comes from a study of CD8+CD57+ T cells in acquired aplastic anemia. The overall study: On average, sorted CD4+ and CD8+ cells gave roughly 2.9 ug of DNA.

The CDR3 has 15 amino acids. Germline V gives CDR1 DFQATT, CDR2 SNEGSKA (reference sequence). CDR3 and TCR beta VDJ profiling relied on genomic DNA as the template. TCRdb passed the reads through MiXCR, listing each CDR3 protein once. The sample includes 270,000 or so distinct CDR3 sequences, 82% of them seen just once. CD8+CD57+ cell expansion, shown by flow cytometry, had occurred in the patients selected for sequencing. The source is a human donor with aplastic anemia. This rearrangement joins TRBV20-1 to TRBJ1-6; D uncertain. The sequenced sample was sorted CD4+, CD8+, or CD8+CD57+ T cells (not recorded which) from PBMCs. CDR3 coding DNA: TGCAGTGCTAGAGATCCCGGGAAGATGAATTTACCCCTCCACTTT. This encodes CSARDPGKMNLPLHF.